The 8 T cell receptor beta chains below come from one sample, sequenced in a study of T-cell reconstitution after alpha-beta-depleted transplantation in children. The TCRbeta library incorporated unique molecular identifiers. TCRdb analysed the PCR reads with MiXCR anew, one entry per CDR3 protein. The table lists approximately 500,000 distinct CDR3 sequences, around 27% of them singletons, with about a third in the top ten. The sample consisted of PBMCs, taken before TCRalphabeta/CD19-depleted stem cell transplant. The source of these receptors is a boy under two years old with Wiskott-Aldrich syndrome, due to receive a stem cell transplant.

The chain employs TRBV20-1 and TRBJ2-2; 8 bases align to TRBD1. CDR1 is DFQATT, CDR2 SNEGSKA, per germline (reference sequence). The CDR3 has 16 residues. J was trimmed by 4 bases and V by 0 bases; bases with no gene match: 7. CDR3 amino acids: CSARDIRTGLTGELFF. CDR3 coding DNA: TGCAGTGCTAGAGATATCAGGACAGGGCTCACCGGGGAGCTGTTTTTT.

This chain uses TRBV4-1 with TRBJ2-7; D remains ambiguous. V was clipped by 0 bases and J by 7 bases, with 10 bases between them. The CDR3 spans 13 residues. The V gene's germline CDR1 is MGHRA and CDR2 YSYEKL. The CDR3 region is CASSQDWALEQYF. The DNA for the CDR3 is TGCGCCAGCAGCCAAGATTGGGCACTAGAGCAGTACTTC.

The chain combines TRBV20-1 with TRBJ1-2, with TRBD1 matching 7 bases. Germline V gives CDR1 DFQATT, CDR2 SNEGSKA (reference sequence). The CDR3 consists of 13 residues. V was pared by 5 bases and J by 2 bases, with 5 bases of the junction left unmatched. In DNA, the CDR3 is TGCAGTGCTCGGGACAGATTAAACTATGGCTACACCTTC. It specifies CSARDRLNYGYTF.

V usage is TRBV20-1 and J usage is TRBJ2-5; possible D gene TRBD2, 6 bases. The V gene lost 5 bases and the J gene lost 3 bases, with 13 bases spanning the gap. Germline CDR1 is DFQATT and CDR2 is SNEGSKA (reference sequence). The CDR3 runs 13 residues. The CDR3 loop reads CSALSTRKETQYF. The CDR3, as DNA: TGCAGTGCTCTCTCGACTAGGAAAGAGACCCAGTACTTC.

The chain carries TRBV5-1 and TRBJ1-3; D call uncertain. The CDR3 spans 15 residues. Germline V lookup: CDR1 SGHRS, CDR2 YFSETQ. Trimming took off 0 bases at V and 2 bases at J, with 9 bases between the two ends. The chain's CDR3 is CASSLDPNPGNTIYF. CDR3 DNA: TGCGCCAGCAGCTTGGACCCGAATCCTGGAAACACCATATATTTT.

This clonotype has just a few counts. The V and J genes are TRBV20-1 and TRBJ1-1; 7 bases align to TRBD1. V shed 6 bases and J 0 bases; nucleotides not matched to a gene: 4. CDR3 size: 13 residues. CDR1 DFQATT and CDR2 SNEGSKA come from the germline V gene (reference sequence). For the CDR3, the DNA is TGCAGTGCGGGGACAGATATGAACACTGAAGCTTTCTTT. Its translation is CSAGTDMNTEAFF.

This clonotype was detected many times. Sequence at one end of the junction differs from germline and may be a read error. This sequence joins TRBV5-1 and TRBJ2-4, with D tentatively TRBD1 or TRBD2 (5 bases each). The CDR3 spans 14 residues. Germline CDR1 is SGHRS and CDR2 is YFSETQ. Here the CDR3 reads CASSLGGARNIQYF. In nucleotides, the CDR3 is TGCGCCAGCAGCTTGGGAGGGGCCAGAAACATTCAGTACTTC.

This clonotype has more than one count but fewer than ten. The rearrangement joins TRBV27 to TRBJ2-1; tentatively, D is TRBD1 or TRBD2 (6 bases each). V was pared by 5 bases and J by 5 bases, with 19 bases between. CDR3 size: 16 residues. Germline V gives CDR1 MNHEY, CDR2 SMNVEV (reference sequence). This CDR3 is CASSILQGAGNNEQFF. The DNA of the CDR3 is TGTGCCAGCAGTATACTACAGGGAGCGGGCAACAATGAGCAGTTCTTC.